Following are 15 T cell receptor beta chains from one sample sequenced in a study of cytomegalovirus exposure and HLA in healthy donors (dated by TCRdb to about 2017). Library preparation employed the immunoSEQ multiplex PCR assay. The table comes from immuneACCESS by way of TCRdb, which keeps in-frame sequences with V and J called. Part of the clones is missing from these tables; in studies checked, under half for an unresolved V gene and the rest for unknown reasons. The sample has tens of thousands of clones on record, 96% of them singletons. Less than 2% of the sample goes to the ten largest clones. Sequencing input: PBMCs. Receptors were obtained from a man younger than 35 in good health and CMV-seropositive.

The chain uses TRBV14 and TRBJ2-7, with TRBD2 matching 11 bases. Germline V CDR1 and CDR2: SGHDN, FVKESK. Losses at the gene ends were 1 base for V and 7 bases for J; bases not matched to a gene: 6. CDR3 size: 15 residues. The CDR3 bases are TGTGCCAGCAGCCAAGTGAAACTAGCGGGAGAAGAGCAGTACTTC. It specifies CASSQVKLAGEEQYF.

The chain uses TRBV4-1 and TRBJ1-1; no reliable D call. Germline loops: CDR1 MGHRA, CDR2 YSYEKL. The length of the CDR3 is 16 residues. Trimming took 6 bases from V and 0 from J, leaving 17 bases between them. CDR3 sequence: CASSKGLNGMNTEAFF. CDR3 bases: TGCGCCAGCAGTAAAGGCCTTAACGGGATGAACACTGAAGCTTTCTTT.

The chain joins TRBV5-1 to TRBJ2-2; D possibly corresponds to TRBD2 (5 bases). CDR1 and CDR2 (germline): SGHRS, YFSETQ. The CDR3 runs to 14 residues. Trimming removed 4 bases at V and 4 bases at J, with 11 bases between. For the CDR3, the DNA is TGCGCCAGCAGCATTTTAAGCGGCACCGGGGAGCTGTTTTTT. This gives the protein CASSILSGTGELFF.

This clone was picked up one time. The chain has TRBV6-1 and TRBJ2-7, with D possibly matching TRBD1 (6 bases). The CDR3 runs 14 residues. In germline, CDR1 is MNHNS, CDR2 SASEGT. Deletions cut 3 bases from V and 1 base from J, with 10 bases between. For the CDR3, the DNA is TGTGCCAGCAGTGAGAGGGGGTCATCCTACGAGCAGTACTTC. Its translation is CASSERGSSYEQYF.

V gene TRBV5-1 combines with J gene TRBJ2-1; maybe TRBD2 (5 bases). This CDR3 region has 15 residues. V lost 5 bases and J lost 3, with 15 bases in between. The germline CDR1 and CDR2 sequences are SGHRS and YFSETQ. The CDR3 spells CASSEAEPLYNEQFF. The CDR3 nucleotides read TGCGCCAGCAGTGAAGCGGAGCCCCTCTACAATGAGCAGTTCTTC.

This clone was found once. V is TRBV5-1 and J is TRBJ2-5; 10 positions match TRBD2. The CDR3 sequence is 16 residues long. J lost 0 bases, V lost 3 bases, and 5 bases had no gene match. Germline CDR1 SGHRS, CDR2 YFSETQ. CDR3 coding DNA: TGCGCCAGCAGCTGGAGGCTAGCGGGAGACCAAGAGACCCAGTACTTC. This translates into CASSWRLAGDQETQYF.

CDR3 coding DNA: TGCGCCAGCAGCCCGCTAACGGCGGGAGAGGCAGATACGCAGTATTTT. Translated, it gives CASSPLTAGEADTQYF. The chain combines TRBV4-1 with TRBJ2-3, with 7 bases that match TRBD2. Unmatched junction bases numbered 11, after V lost 4 bases and J lost 4 bases. This CDR3 is 16 amino acids long. Germline V CDR1 and CDR2: MGHRA, YSYEKL.

This chain uses TRBV28 with TRBJ2-7, with D possibly matching TRBD1 (5 bases). V lost 5 bases to trimming and J lost 1 base, with 12 bases between them. The CDR3 runs 14 residues. Germline V CDR1 and CDR2: MDHEN, SYDVKM. The CDR3 here is CASSLGQLSYEQYF. The CDR3 DNA follows: TGTGCCAGCAGTCTCGGACAACTATCCTACGAGCAGTACTTC.

This clone was detected only once. The chain uses TRBV9 and TRBJ1-2, with 7 bases fitting TRBD1. The CDR3 loop spans 15 amino acids. Per germline, CDR1 SGDLS and CDR2 YYNGEE. J lost 3 bases, V lost 0 bases, and 5 bases had no gene match. The CDR3 reads CASSVGGGGDYGYTF. The CDR3 nucleotides read TGTGCCAGCAGCGTAGGTGGAGGGGGCGACTATGGCTACACCTTC. The whole variable domain, filled in from reference TRBV9 and TRBJ1-2, reads DSGVTQTPKHLITATGQRVTLRCSPRSGDLSVYWYQQSLDQGLQFLIQYYNGEERAKGNILERFSAQQFPDLHSELNLSSLELGDSALYFCASSVGGGGDYGYTFGSGTRLTVV.

The genes are TRBV6-1 and TRBJ2-7; 11 nucleotides agree with TRBD2. Germline CDR1 and CDR2: MNHNS and SASEGT. The V and J ends lost 2 bases and 3 bases, in that order; junction bases with no gene match: 3. CDR3 length: 15 residues. The CDR3 here is CASSELAGGRYEQYF. Written as DNA, the CDR3 is TGTGCCAGCAGTGAACTAGCGGGAGGACGCTACGAGCAGTACTTC.

This chain uses TRBV18 with TRBJ1-5; 8 bases are shared with TRBD1. The CDR3 is 16 residues long. Looked up from germline, CDR1 is KGHSH and CDR2 is LQKENI. With V trimmed by 3 bases and J by 9 bases, 13 bases remained unmatched. The CDR3 loop is CASSPTAAGGPAPQHF. CDR3 DNA sequence: TGTGCCAGCTCACCTACTGCGGCAGGGGGCCCGGCGCCCCAGCATTTT.

This chain connects TRBV4-2 to TRBJ2-7; 10 nucleotides align to TRBD2. Unmatched junction bases numbered 8, after V lost 2 bases and J lost 4 bases. CDR1 is LGHNA and CDR2 is YNFKEQ in the germline V gene. There are 16 residues in the CDR3. CDR3 coding DNA: TGTGCCAGCAGCCAACTACTAGCGGGGTCTTCGTACGAGCAGTACTTC. Translating gives CASSQLLAGSSYEQYF.

The CDR3 DNA reads TGTGCCAGAAGCTTGGCTGAGAAGCGAGTCTACGAGCAGTACTTC. It codes for CARSLAEKRVYEQYF. The chain couples TRBV5-3 to TRBJ2-7, with unresolved D. TRBV5-3 carries the ORF label, with uncertain function. This CDR3 has 15 residues. V shed 0 bases and J shed 3 bases, with 13 bases lying between them.

The chain carries TRBV6-1 and TRBJ2-7, with TRBD2 identical over 14 bases. The germline gives CDR1 MNHNS, CDR2 SASEGT. CDR3 length: 18 residues. The J segment lost 7 bases and the V segment lost 3 bases, leaving 14 bases of the junction unmatched. As DNA, the CDR3 is TGTGCCAGCAGTGATTCTTCCTATGCGGGACTAGCGGGAGATGAGCAGTACTTC. This codes for CASSDSSYAGLAGDEQYF.

The chain joins TRBV11-3 to TRBJ2-7; D perhaps matches TRBD2 (5 bases). Germline CDR1 and CDR2: SGHNT and YENEEA. The length of the CDR3 is 13 residues. The V end was cut by 1 base, the J end by 6 bases, with 10 bases between. CDR3 coding DNA: TGTGCCAGCAGCTTAGGGGAGCGGAGCGAGCAGTACTTC. It specifies CASSLGERSEQYF.